Below, 17 T cell receptor beta chains from the same sample are listed, as sequenced in a study of cytomegalovirus exposure and HLA in healthy donors. Primers included in the PCR were 60 Vbeta and 13 Jbeta primers. TCRdb's copy holds only in-frame clones and misses some; the assay was immunoSEQ multiplex PCR. The table has approximately 190,000 clones, roughly four fifths seen once. Sequences were obtained from PBMCs. All receptors come from a woman aged 45-65 years in good health and CMV-seropositive.

The chain couples TRBV27 to TRBJ2-1, with 9 bases matching TRBD2. This CDR3 spans 15 amino acids. Losses at the gene ends were 5 bases for V and 4 bases for J; bases not matched to a gene: 6. Germline assignment: CDR1 MNHEY and CDR2 SMNVEV (reference sequence). The CDR3 region is CASSITREGYNEQFF. The CDR3 DNA reads as TGTGCCAGCAGTATAACGCGGGAGGGATACAATGAGCAGTTCTTC.

This chain joins TRBV9 and TRBJ2-1, with 7 bases fitting TRBD1. This CDR3 region has 15 residues. Germline CDR1 reads SGDLS; CDR2 reads YYNGEE. Trimming took 4 bases from V and 7 from J; bases not matched to a gene: 11. The CDR3 DNA sequence: TGTGCCAGCAGCTTCCGAGGGGGCAAAGGAAATGAGCAGTTCTTC. As protein: CASSFRGGKGNEQFF.

V is TRBV7-2 and J is TRBJ1-6; a weak D match, TRBD1 (6 bases). V was trimmed by 6 bases and J by 6 bases, leaving 18 bases between them. This CDR3 region has 16 residues. Germline loops: CDR1 SGHTA, CDR2 FQGNSA. DNA for the CDR3: TGTGCCAGCAGTCCTCCCCAGGGGCCGGGTAATTCACCCCTCCACTTT. It is translated as CASSPPQGPGNSPLHF.

The rearrangement links TRBV7-9 to TRBJ1-4; D perhaps matches TRBD1 (6 bases). CDR3 length: 14 residues. V lost 0 bases and J 4 bases, leaving 6 bases between the germline ends. Germline CDR1 reads SEHNR; CDR2 reads FQNEAQ (reference sequence). DNA for the CDR3: TGTGCCAGCAGCTTAGCAGGGGGTAATGAAAAACTGTTTTTT. It translates to CASSLAGGNEKLFF. Combining the CDR3 with reference TRBV7-9 and TRBJ1-4 gives the whole variable domain DTGVSQNPRHKITKRGQNVTFRCDPISEHNRLYWYRQTLGQGPEFLTYFQNEAQLEKSRLLSDRFSAERPKGSFSTLEIQRTEQGDSAMYLCASSLAGGNEKLFFGSGTQLSVL.

This chain uses TRBV5-1 with TRBJ2-5; 8 bases line up with TRBD1. The V and J ends lost 0 bases and 5 bases, in that order; junction bases with no gene match: 3. This CDR3 comprises 14 residues. The V gene's germline CDR1 is SGHRS and CDR2 YFSETQ. CDR3 loop: CASSLGQGAETQYF. DNA of the CDR3: TGCGCCAGCAGCTTGGGGCAGGGGGCTGAGACCCAGTACTTC.

The table lists this clone with a count of one. The V and J genes are TRBV4-1 and TRBJ2-5; 9 bases line up with TRBD2. Germline trimming cut 7 bases from V and 1 base from J; bases unmatched to any gene: 13. This CDR3 region has 17 residues. CDR1 is MGHRA, CDR2 YSYEKL, per germline. The CDR3 DNA sequence: TGCGCCAGCACCCGACTAGCGGCGCCTGACACCCAAGAGACCCAGTACTTC. As protein: CASTRLAAPDTQETQYF.

V and J are TRBV5-6 and TRBJ1-5; maybe TRBD1 (5 bases). The length of the CDR3 is 15 residues. Trimming shortened V by 0 bases and J by 5 bases, and 12 bases separated the two germline ends. CDR1 is SGHDT and CDR2 is YYEEEE in the germline V gene. The CDR3 coding sequence is TGTGCCAGCAGCTTGGCCACAGGTGGGGATCAGCCCCAGCATTTT. It specifies CASSLATGGDQPQHF.

The chain joins TRBV13 to TRBJ2-2, with TRBD2 matching 11 bases. This CDR3 is built from 18 residues. V trimming: 5 bases; J trimming: 4 bases; junction bases outside the gene matches: 12. Germline V gene data show CDR1 as PRHDT and CDR2 as FYEKMQ (reference sequence). The DNA of the CDR3 is TGTGCCAGCAGCCCCATACCCTTAGCGGGAGGGCCCACCGGGGAGCTGTTTTTT. It codes for CASSPIPLAGGPTGELFF. The variable domain in full, completed from reference TRBV13 and TRBJ2-2, reads AAGVIQSPRHLIKEKRETATLKCYPIPRHDTVYWYQQGPGQDPQFLISFYEKMQSDKGSIPDRFSAQQFSDYHSELNMSSLELGDSALYFCASSPIPLAGGPTGELFFGEGSRLTVL.

The J gene is TRBJ1-2, the V gene TRBV7-8; maybe TRBD1 (6 bases). The germline gives CDR1 SGHVS, CDR2 FQNEAQ. Trimming took 3 bases from V and 9 from J, leaving 20 bases between them. CDR3 length: 15 amino acids. The CDR3, as DNA: TGTGCCAGCAGCTTGTTAGTGTCAGGGGAAAGGAGCTACACCTTC. Translated: CASSLLVSGERSYTF.

J is TRBJ2-1 and V is TRBV2; D is uncertain. The ends were cut back, 4 bases at V and 5 bases at J, with 6 bases in the middle. The CDR3 length is 12 residues. Germline CDR1 SNHLY, CDR2 FYNNEI. The DNA for the CDR3 is TGTGCCAGCAGTGTCAGCGACAATGAGCAGTTCTTC. This gives the protein CASSVSDNEQFF.

The chain combines TRBV5-1 with TRBJ1-2; D is undetermined. The CDR3 length is 13 residues. CDR1 SGHRS and CDR2 YFSETQ come from the germline V gene. With 4 bases removed from V and 6 bases from J, the gap between germline ends came to 13 bases. The CDR3 spells CASSLPGSDGYTF. Written as DNA, the CDR3 is TGCGCCAGCAGCCTACCGGGGTCGGATGGCTACACCTTC.

This chain uses TRBV30 with TRBJ2-1; the D gene is possibly TRBD2 (6 bases). The ends were cut back, 2 bases at V and 10 bases at J, with 15 bases in the middle. Germline V lookup: CDR1 GTSNPN, CDR2 SVGIG (reference sequence). This CDR3 contains 13 residues. The CDR3 DNA follows: TGTGCCTGGAGTCCCTCGGGACTTATGGAGCAGTTCTTC. Translating gives CAWSPSGLMEQFF.

The V call is TRBV15, the J call TRBJ1-4; 8 bases are shared with TRBD1. V shed 7 bases, J shed 7 bases, and the junction held 11 bases outside the gene matches. The CDR3 is 15 residues long. CDR1 is LNHNV and CDR2 is YYDKDF in the germline V gene (reference sequence). Here the CDR3 reads CATNTPGGAGEKLFF. The CDR3 DNA sequence: TGTGCCACCAACACACCAGGGGGCGCGGGTGAAAAACTGTTTTTT.

This clone was observed once. This sequence joins TRBV2 and TRBJ1-1; TRBD1 is a possible D gene (5 bases). The V end was cut by 7 bases, the J end by 4 bases, with 13 bases between. The CDR3 covers 13 residues. Germline CDR1 SNHLY, CDR2 FYNNEI. The chain's CDR3 is CASTWGGGTEAFF. CDR3 coding DNA: TGTGCCAGCACCTGGGGGGGAGGCACTGAAGCTTTCTTT.

This chain joins TRBV2 and TRBJ2-7; maybe TRBD2 (6 bases). CDR1 SNHLY and CDR2 FYNNEI come from the germline V gene. This CDR3 contains 13 residues. V lost 4 bases and J 3 bases, leaving 10 bases between the germline ends. The CDR3 loop reads CASSGRGSYEQYF. CDR3 sequence (DNA): TGTGCCAGCAGTGGGAGGGGCAGCTACGAGCAGTACTTC.

This clone has just one count. The chain recombines TRBV9 with TRBJ2-3; D perhaps matches TRBD2 (7 bases). The germline gives CDR1 SGDLS, CDR2 YYNGEE. The CDR3 covers 18 residues. With 4 bases removed from V and 0 bases from J, the gap between germline ends came to 21 bases. CDR3 in amino acids: CASSSPAFWGGSTDTQYF. The CDR3 DNA follows: TGTGCCAGCAGCTCCCCTGCTTTTTGGGGGGGCAGCACAGATACGCAGTATTTT.

The chain combines TRBV6-5 with TRBJ1-1, with 7 bases fitting TRBD1. The CDR3 runs to 14 residues. CDR1 and CDR2 (germline): MNHEY, SVGAGI. V gave up 6 bases and J gave up 0 bases; unmatched junction bases: 4. CDR3 nucleotide sequence: TGTGCCAGCAGGACAGGGATCTTGAACACTGAAGCTTTCTTT. The encoded protein is CASRTGILNTEAFF.